This is a list of T cell receptor beta chains from one sample in a study of shared clonotypes between healthy human individuals. Assay: immunoSEQ multiplex PCR; the TCRdb copy retains only in-frame clones and omits some. Among approximately 500,000 clones listed, about three quarters were seen once. The sample consisted of PBMCs. The receptors were gathered from a woman in her 40s in good health. Some clones in this sample may be carry-over from other donors' samples. Each CDR3 is given with its conserved first and last residue. D genes are given only for firm matches. Rows give clone size only sometimes, using once, few, many, or a class for an expanded clone.

many,TRBV7-7,TRBD1,TRBJ2-2,TGTGCCAGCAGCTTGAGGACAGGGGGAACCGGGGAGCTGTTTTTT,CASSLRTGGTGELFF
-,TRBV6-4,TRBD2,TRBJ2-3,TGTGCCAGCAGTACAGCGGGAGGGGCAGATACGCAGTATTTT,CASSTAGGADTQYF
-,TRBV7-2,-,TRBJ1-3,TGTGCCAGCAGCTTAGCATCGGTGGAGGGAAACACCATATATTTT,CASSLASVEGNTIYF
-,TRBV6-1,-,TRBJ2-3,TGTGCCAGCAGTGAAAGTAGTAGCGGAGGCACAGATACGCAGTATTTT,CASSESSSGGTDTQYF
-,TRBV7-8,TRBD1,TRBJ2-7,TGTGCCAGCAGGGACAGGTCCTACGAGCAGTACTTC,CASRDRSYEQYF
-,TRBV29-1,-,TRBJ2-5,TGCAGCGTTGCGACACAACTAGGGGAGACCCAGTACTTC,CSVATQLGETQYF
few,TRBV19,TRBD2,TRBJ2-5,TGTGCCAGTAGTATGGTGTCGAGCGGGAGGGCCTTCGAGACCCAGTACTTC,CASSMVSSGRAFETQYF
few,TRBV15,TRBD2,TRBJ2-1,TGTGCCACCAGCAGAGGGACTAGCGGGAGCCCCTTAAACAATGAGCAGTTCTTC,CATSRGTSGSPLNNEQFF
once,TRBV4-3,-,TRBJ2-3,TGCGCCAGCAGCCAAGTATTCGGAGGGGGCACAGATACGCAGTATTTT,CASSQVFGGGTDTQYF
-,TRBV6-5,TRBD1,TRBJ2-1,TGTGCCAGCAGCCCAGGGGGCGTGGGGCAGTTCTTC,CASSPGGVGQFF
-,TRBV29-1,-,TRBJ1-1,TGCAGCGTTAGGGTAGGGGCTGACACTGAAGCTTTCTTT,CSVRVGADTEAFF
once,TRBV7-9,-,TRBJ1-2,TGTGCCAGCAGCCCGAGAGCGGGACCCTATGGCTACACCTTC,CASSPRAGPYGYTF
-,TRBV29-1,-,TRBJ2-2,TGCAGCGTTGAGGAGGTGGCGAACACCGGGGAGCTGTTTTTT,CSVEEVANTGELFF
once,TRBV7-8,TRBD2,TRBJ2-1,TGTGCCAGCAGCCCGGGACTAGCGGGAGGGGAGCAGTTCTTC,CASSPGLAGGEQFF
-,TRBV11-3,-,TRBJ1-1,TGTGCCAGCAGCCGGAACTGGAACACTGAAGCTTTCTTT,CASSRNWNTEAFF
-,TRBV28,TRBD2,TRBJ2-2,TGTGCCAGCAGGGCATCTAGCGGGAGGAACACCGGGGAGCTGTTTTTT,CASRASSGRNTGELFF
-,TRBV7-8,-,TRBJ1-1,TGTGCCAGCAGCTTATGGGATGGAGACACTGAAGCTTTCTTT,CASSLWDGDTEAFF
once,TRBV6-4,-,TRBJ2-3,TGTGCCAGCAGTGACGGGAGAGGAAGTATAGATACGCAGTATTTT,CASSDGRGSIDTQYF
-,TRBV7-2,TRBD1,TRBJ1-2,TGTGCCAGCAGCTTATCCGGGACAGGGGTCGGGGGCTACACCTTC,CASSLSGTGVGGYTF
-,TRBV7-2,-,TRBJ2-1,TGTGCCAGCAGCTTAGCGGGAGCCCGTGATTACAATGAGCAGTTCTTC,CASSLAGARDYNEQFF
once,TRBV28,-,TRBJ1-1,TGTGCCAGCAGGAGACAGACGAACACTGAAGCTTTCTTT,CASRRQTNTEAFF
few,TRBV5-4,TRBD1,TRBJ2-1,TGTGCCAGCAGCGAAACAGGGGACTCCTACAATGAGCAGTTCTTC,CASSETGDSYNEQFF
-,TRBV6-1,TRBD1,TRBJ1-2,TGTGCCAGCAGTCCTCGGCCGGGACAGGCTGGCTACACCTTC,CASSPRPGQAGYTF
-,TRBV30,-,TRBJ2-7,TGTGCCTGGAGCAATCTCCAGGGCTACGAGCAGTACTTC,CAWSNLQGYEQYF
-,TRBV11-1,TRBD2,TRBJ2-3,TGTGCCAGCAGCTTAGCGCCGGGACTACAACCTACAGATACGCAGTATTTT,CASSLAPGLQPTDTQYF
many,TRBV27,-,TRBJ1-2,TGTGCCAGCAGGGGCGGTAACTATGGCTACACCTTC,CASRGGNYGYTF
-,TRBV15,-,TRBJ2-1,TGTGCCACCAGCTTCCTGGACGACTCCCACGGCCATGAGCAGTTCTTC,CATSFLDDSHGHEQFF
-,TRBV28,-,TRBJ2-7,TGTGCCAGCAGTCCCCCGAGCGGAACGGCCTACGAGCAGTACTTC,CASSPPSGTAYEQYF
-,TRBV7-3,TRBD2,TRBJ2-5,TGTGCCAGCAGCTTATTAGCGGGAGGGCTTGAGACCCAGTACTTC,CASSLLAGGLETQYF
-,TRBV7-3,TRBD2,TRBJ2-3,TGTGCCAGCAGTGGGCTAGCGGGAGTAACAGATACGCAGTATTTT,CASSGLAGVTDTQYF
-,TRBV30,TRBD2,TRBJ2-5,TGTGCCTGGAGTGTTGGAGCGGGAGGGCGGGAGACCCAGTACTTC,CAWSVGAGGRETQYF
-,TRBV20-1,-,TRBJ1-4,TGCAGTGGACCGCGTAATGAAAAACTGTTTTTT,CSGPRNEKLFF
-,TRBV28,-,TRBJ2-2,TGTGCCAGCAGTCCGAATAGAATTCAGGGATGGAGAAGCGCCGGGGAGCTGTTTTTT,CASSPNRIQGWRSAGELFF
-,TRBV11-2,-,TRBJ2-1,TGTGCCAGCAGCCCCCCCCCAGGGGAGACAAGATACAATGAGCAGTTCTTC,CASSPPPGETRYNEQFF
-,TRBV5-6,-,TRBJ2-7,TGTGCCAGCAGCTTGAGTTTAAACTCCTACGAGCAGTACTTC,CASSLSLNSYEQYF
-,TRBV20-1,-,TRBJ1-1,TGCAGTGCCGGCCAAGCTTTCTTT,CSAGQAFF
-,TRBV5-6,TRBD1,TRBJ2-7,TGTGCCAGCAGCTCCTCCGGGACAGGCCTCTACGAGCAGTACTTC,CASSSSGTGLYEQYF
few,TRBV4-2,-,TRBJ2-7,TGTGCCAGCAGCCCGGCGTTGGGAGCCGACTACTCCTACGAGCAGTACTTC,CASSPALGADYSYEQYF
-,TRBV5-1,-,TRBJ2-6,TGCGCCAGCAGCTTTGCGGCTGGCGGGGCCAACGTCCTGACTTTC,CASSFAAGGANVLTF
-,TRBV18,-,TRBJ1-1,TGTGCCAGCTCACCACCCGGGGGGCCGGGAACTGAAGCTTTCTTT,CASSPPGGPGTEAFF
once,TRBV5-1,TRBD2,TRBJ2-1,TGCGCCAGCAGCTTGAGATTGCGGGAGGCTTACAATGAGCAGTTCTTC,CASSLRLREAYNEQFF
-,TRBV28,-,TRBJ1-4,TGTGCCAGCAGTACCTCGGTAGACGTGAATGAAAAACTGTTTTTT,CASSTSVDVNEKLFF
once,TRBV18,-,TRBJ2-3,TGTGCCAGCTCACCCCCCACGGATACGCAGTATTTT,CASSPPTDTQYF
-,TRBV28,-,TRBJ2-6,TGTGCCAGCAGTTCCGGGGGAAGCTCTGGGGCCAACGTCCTGACTTTC,CASSSGGSSGANVLTF
-,TRBV30,-,TRBJ1-1,TGTGCCTGGAGACCTCCGGGCGGCACTGAAGCTTTCTTT,CAWRPPGGTEAFF
-,TRBV6-4,TRBD2,TRBJ2-3,TGTGCCAGCAGTGACTCCGAGCGGGGCTCCACAGATACGCAGTATTTT,CASSDSERGSTDTQYF
-,TRBV11-2,TRBD2,TRBJ2-5,TGTGCCAGCAGGAAGGGACTAGCGGGAGGAGTCCAAGAGACCCAGTACTTC,CASRKGLAGGVQETQYF
-,TRBV6-1,-,TRBJ2-7,TGTGCCAGCAGTGAAGGCTTGGCTGCATCCTACGAGCAGTACTTC,CASSEGLAASYEQYF